Presented here are 15 T cell receptor beta chains from one specimen sequenced in a study of blood T cell repertoires in COVID-19. TCRdb's copy holds only in-frame clones and misses some; the assay was immunoSEQ multiplex PCR. The sample lists under 85,000 clones, less than 90% occurring once. The sequenced sample consisted of peripheral blood. These TCRs come from a man older than 75 in a cohort sampled during active COVID-19.

V and J are TRBV19 and TRBJ1-2; possible D gene TRBD1, 6 bases. The CDR3 consists of 14 residues. The V gene's germline CDR1 is LNHDA and CDR2 SQIVND (reference sequence). The V end lost 3 bases, the J end lost 1 base, and 9 bases lay between the germline ends. The CDR3 DNA reads TGTGCCAGTAGTATGGGACAAAATAACTATGGCTACACCTTC. Amino acid sequence: CASSMGQNNYGYTF.

The chain recombines TRBV6-2 or TRBV6-3 with TRBJ2-3, with D possibly TRBD2 on 5 matching bases. Deletions cut 2 bases from V and 0 bases from J, with 15 bases between. The CDR3 has 17 amino acids. The germline V gene encodes CDR1 MNHEY and CDR2 SVGEGT. The chain's CDR3 is CASSYPSDGLSTDTQYF. The CDR3 coding sequence is TGTGCCAGCAGTTACCCCTCTGACGGACTTAGCACAGATACGCAGTATTTT.

The genes are TRBV5-3 and TRBJ2-1; unclear D gene. TRBV5-3 is given ORF status, its function remaining uncertain. There are 17 residues in the CDR3. V was clipped by 4 bases and J by 0 bases, with 17 bases between them. DNA of the CDR3: TGTGCCAGAAGCCCCGGCCGGCAGCGAGGCTCCTACAATGAGCAGTTCTTC. Protein sequence: CARSPGRQRGSYNEQFF.

This clone appeared once. V usage is TRBV5-1 and J usage is TRBJ2-1; D possibly corresponds to TRBD1 (5 bases). Germline V gene lookup returns CDR1 SGHRS and CDR2 YFSETQ. The CDR3 is 13 residues long. The V gene lost 2 bases and the J gene lost 5 bases, with 8 bases spanning the gap. The CDR3 DNA follows: TGCGCCAGCAGCTTTTCAGGGAACAATGAGCAGTTCTTC. Translation gives CASSFSGNNEQFF.

This sequence joins TRBV5-1 and TRBJ2-1; TRBD2 might be the D (5 bases). Germline CDR1 SGHRS, CDR2 YFSETQ. V was pared by 3 bases and J by 1 base, with 17 bases between. The CDR3 is 17 residues long. DNA of the CDR3: TGCGCCAGCAGCTCCTCCAGTTCGGGGATGTCCTACAATGAGCAGTTCTTC. Encoded protein: CASSSSSSGMSYNEQFF.

The J gene is TRBJ2-1, the V gene TRBV7-2; TRBD1 aligns across 7 bases. The CDR3 covers 16 residues. Germline CDR1 reads SGHTA; CDR2 reads FQGNSA. V dropped 1 base and J dropped 3; count of bases not matched to a gene: 6. The CDR3 protein is CASSLVGTVSYNEQFF. Here the CDR3 DNA reads TGTGCCAGCAGCTTAGTTGGGACAGTGAGCTACAATGAGCAGTTCTTC.

The V and J genes are TRBV6-6 and TRBJ2-1, with 8 positions matching TRBD2. The V gene's germline CDR1 is MNHNY and CDR2 SVGAGI (reference sequence). Trimming took 0 bases from V and 3 from J; bases not matched to a gene: 1. The CDR3 has 15 residues. The CDR3 is CASSYSGTSYNEQFF. The CDR3 nucleotides read TGTGCCAGCAGTTACTCGGGGACTAGCTACAATGAGCAGTTCTTC.

J is TRBJ2-5 and V is TRBV5-4; 7 nucleotides line up with TRBD1. The CDR3 extends over 15 amino acids. The trim removed 4 bases at V and 1 base at J, leaving 7 bases unmatched. Germline CDR1 is SGHNT and CDR2 is YYREEE (reference sequence). DNA of the CDR3: TGTGCCAGCAGCCGGCCTCGGACAGGCCAAGAGACCCAGTACTTC. Protein product: CASSRPRTGQETQYF.

The genes are TRBV11-2 and TRBJ2-5; 12 nucleotides match TRBD2. The length of the CDR3 is 16 residues. Per the germline V gene, CDR1 is SGHAT and CDR2 is FQNNGV. V trimming: 2 bases; J trimming: 2 bases; junction bases outside the gene matches: 3. Written as DNA, the CDR3 is TGTGCCAGCAGCTTATGGGGACTAGCGGGTCAAGAGACCCAGTACTTC. Protein sequence: CASSLWGLAGQETQYF.

The V gene is TRBV21-1, the J gene TRBJ2-2; the table's D call of TRBD1 was not tested on the DNA. TRBV21-1 is deemed a pseudogene. The length of the CDR3 is 17 residues. The CDR3 DNA sequence: TGTGCCAGCAGCGATGCCAGGTTTTATGCGAACACCGGGGAGCTGTTTTTT. Amino acids: CASSDARFYANTGELFF.

The chain combines TRBV5-1 with TRBJ2-5, with 7 bases identical to TRBD1. This CDR3 comprises 13 residues. Germline CDR1 reads SGHRS; CDR2 reads YFSETQ. The V gene end was trimmed by 4 bases and the J gene end by 1 base; junction bases not matched to a gene: 1. The DNA for the CDR3 is TGCGCCAGCAGCCGGGACAGCCAAGAGACCCAGTACTTC. Encoded protein: CASSRDSQETQYF.

The rearrangement links TRBV6-5 to TRBJ2-1, with a possible D match to TRBD1 (6 bases). The CDR3 is made up of 12 amino acids. From germline, CDR1 is MNHEY and CDR2 SVGAGI. Trimming pared 6 bases from V and 4 bases from J, leaving 7 bases between. The CDR3 here is CASRTGYNEQFF. Written as DNA, the CDR3 is TGTGCCAGCAGGACAGGTTACAATGAGCAGTTCTTC.

The CDR3 here is CASSLVAGGGELFF. CDR3 in DNA: TGTGCCAGCAGCTTGGTGGCAGGGGGCGGGGAGCTGTTTTTT. The chain has TRBV5-6 and TRBJ2-2; 7 bases line up with TRBD1. Per germline, CDR1 SGHDT and CDR2 YYEEEE. CDR3 size: 14 residues. V lost 0 bases to trimming and J lost 7 bases; unmatched junction nucleotides: 3.

The chain has TRBV5-1 and TRBJ1-4; TRBD1 is a possible D gene (5 bases). The germline V gene encodes CDR1 SGHRS and CDR2 YFSETQ. This CDR3 has 14 residues. V dropped 0 bases and J dropped 4 bases, with 7 bases sitting between them. The CDR3 reads CASSLGQGNEKLFF. The CDR3 DNA sequence: TGCGCCAGCAGCTTGGGGCAGGGTAATGAAAAACTGTTTTTT.

V is TRBV7-6 and J is TRBJ2-3; 13 bases are shared with TRBD2. The CDR3 is made up of 18 amino acids. The trim removed 4 bases at V and 1 base at J, leaving 8 bases unmatched. Germline loops: CDR1 SGHVS, CDR2 FNYEAQ. The CDR3 loop is CASSSRLAGGIGTDTQYF. DNA for the CDR3: TGTGCCAGCAGCTCAAGACTAGCGGGGGGAATCGGCACAGATACGCAGTATTTT.